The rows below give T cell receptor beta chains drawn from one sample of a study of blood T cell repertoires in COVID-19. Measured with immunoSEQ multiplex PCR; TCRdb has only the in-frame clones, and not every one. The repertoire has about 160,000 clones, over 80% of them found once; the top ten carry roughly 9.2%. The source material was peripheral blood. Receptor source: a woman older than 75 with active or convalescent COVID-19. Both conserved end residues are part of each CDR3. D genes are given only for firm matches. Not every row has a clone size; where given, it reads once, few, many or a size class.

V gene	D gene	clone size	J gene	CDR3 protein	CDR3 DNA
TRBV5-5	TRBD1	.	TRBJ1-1	CASSVTGDRYTEAFF	TGTGCCAGCAGCGTTACAGGGGATCGCTACACTGAAGCTTTCTTT
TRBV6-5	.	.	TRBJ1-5	CASSYGTGSVQPQHF	TGTGCCAGCAGTTACGGTACAGGGAGCGTTCAGCCCCAGCATTTT
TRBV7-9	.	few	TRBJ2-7	CASSLEGVSYEQYF	TGTGCCAGCAGCTTAGAGGGAGTCTCCTACGAGCAGTACTTC
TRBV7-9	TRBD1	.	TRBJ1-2	CASSFDRVAPTNYGYTF	TGTGCCAGCAGCTTCGACAGGGTAGCCCCAACTAACTATGGCTACACCTTC
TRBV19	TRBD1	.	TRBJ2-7	CASSPDRTGGFNEQYF	TGTGCCAGTAGTCCCGACAGGACAGGGGGCTTTAACGAGCAGTACTTC
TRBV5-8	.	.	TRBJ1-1	CASSFGHTNTEAFF	TGTGCCAGCAGCTTTGGACACACGAACACTGAAGCTTTCTTT
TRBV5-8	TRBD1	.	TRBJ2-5	CASSLYGRGLETQYF	TGTGCCAGCAGCTTGTACGGCAGGGGGCTGGAGACCCAGTACTTC
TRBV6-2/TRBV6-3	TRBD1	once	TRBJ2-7	CASSFVGQGWNEQYF	TGTGCCAGCAGTTTCGTTGGACAGGGGTGGAACGAGCAGTACTTC
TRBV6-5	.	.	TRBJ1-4	CASSPTVEREKLFF	TGTGCCAGCAGTCCGACCGTTGAGAGGGAAAAACTGTTTTTT
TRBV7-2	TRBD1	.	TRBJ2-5	CASSLGRGHETQYF	TGTGCCAGCAGCTTAGGCAGGGGGCATGAGACCCAGTACTTC
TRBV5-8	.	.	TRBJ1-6	CASSYRDPPLHF	TGTGCCAGCAGCTACAGGGACCCACCCCTCCACTTT
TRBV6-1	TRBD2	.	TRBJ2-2	CASSVFSAGANTGELFF	TGTGCCAGCAGTGTCTTTTCAGCGGGGGCGAACACCGGGGAGCTGTTTTTT
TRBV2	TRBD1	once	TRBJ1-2	CASVEQGTQDGYTF	TGTGCCAGCGTAGAACAGGGGACCCAGGATGGCTACACCTTC
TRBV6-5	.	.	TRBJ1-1	CATRVFGSNTEAFF	TGTGCCACCCGGGTTTTTGGGTCGAACACTGAAGCTTTCTTT
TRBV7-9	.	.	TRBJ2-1	CASSSRSDEQFF	TGTGCCAGCAGCTCCCGGAGCGATGAGCAGTTCTTC
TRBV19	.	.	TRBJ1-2	CASWDTYLYGYTF	TGTGCCAGCTGGGACACTTACCTTTATGGCTACACCTTC
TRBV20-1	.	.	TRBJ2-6	CSASRISSGANVLTF	TGCAGTGCTAGTAGAATCAGCTCTGGGGCCAACGTCCTGACTTTC
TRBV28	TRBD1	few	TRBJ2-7	CASTDRGTFYEQYF	TGTGCCAGCACTGACAGGGGAACCTTCTACGAGCAGTACTTC
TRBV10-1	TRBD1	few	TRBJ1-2	CASSETTGVDGYTF	TGCGCCAGCAGTGAAACGACAGGGGTGGATGGCTACACCTTC
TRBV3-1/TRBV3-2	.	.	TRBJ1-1	CASRGTVNTEAFF	TGTGCCAGCAGGGGGACTGTGAACACTGAAGCTTTCTTT
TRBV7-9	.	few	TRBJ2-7	CASSPSYEQYF	TGTGCCAGCAGCCCATCCTACGAGCAGTACTTC
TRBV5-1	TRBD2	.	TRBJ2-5	CASSFSGLERRRETQYF	TGCGCCAGCAGCTTTTCGGGACTAGAGAGGCGGCGGGAGACCCAGTACTTC
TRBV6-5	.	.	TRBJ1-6	CACWGGAGSPLHF	TGTGCCTGTTGGGGGGGGGCTGGGTCACCCCTCCACTTT
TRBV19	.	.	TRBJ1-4	CASSMWGANEKLFF	TGTGCCAGTAGTATGTGGGGAGCGAATGAAAAACTGTTTTTT
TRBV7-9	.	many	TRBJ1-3	CASSLGVGGNTIYF	TGTGCCAGCAGCCTCGGAGTTGGGGGAAACACCATATATTTT
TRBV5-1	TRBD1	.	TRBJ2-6	CASSWTRGTGGSGANVLTF	TGCGCCAGCAGCTGGACCCGTGGGACAGGAGGCTCTGGGGCCAACGTCCTGACTTTC
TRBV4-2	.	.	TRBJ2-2	CASSPRDFLVGELFF	TGTGCCAGCAGCCCCCGGGACTTCTTAGTCGGGGAGCTGTTTTTT
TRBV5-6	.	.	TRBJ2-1	CASSFAWAPEQFF	TGTGCCAGCAGCTTTGCTTGGGCCCCTGAGCAGTTCTTC
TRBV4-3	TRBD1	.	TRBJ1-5	CASSQDDRGIQHF	TGCGCCAGCAGCCAAGATGACAGGGGGATACAGCATTTT
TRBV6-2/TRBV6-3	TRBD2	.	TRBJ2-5	CASSYFGLAGGQETQYF	TGTGCCAGCAGTTACTTCGGACTAGCGGGGGGGCAAGAGACCCAGTACTTC
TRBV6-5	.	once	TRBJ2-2	CASSRGGANTGELFF	TGTGCCAGCAGCCGCGGGGGCGCGAACACCGGGGAGCTGTTTTTT
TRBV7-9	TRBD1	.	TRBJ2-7	CASSLVLTNDRGHEQYF	TGTGCCAGCAGCTTAGTCCTTACCAATGACAGGGGGCACGAGCAGTACTTC
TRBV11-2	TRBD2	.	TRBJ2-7	CASSYSTSASYEQYF	TGTGCCAGCAGCTACTCGACTAGCGCGTCCTACGAGCAGTACTTC
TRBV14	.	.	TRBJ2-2	CASSLQGRTGELFF	TGTGCCAGCAGCCTACAGGGAAGGACCGGGGAGCTGTTTTTT
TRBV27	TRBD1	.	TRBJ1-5	CASSTARDRGYSNQPQHF	TGTGCCAGCAGCACAGCCCGGGACAGGGGTTATAGCAATCAGCCCCAGCATTTT
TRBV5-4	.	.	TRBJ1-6	CASSNGQIYNSPLHF	TGTGCCAGCAGCAACGGACAAATCTATAATTCACCCCTCCACTTT
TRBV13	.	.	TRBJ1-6	CASSSQQGKDSPLHF	TGTGCCAGCAGCTCGCAACAGGGAAAGGATTCACCCCTCCACTTT
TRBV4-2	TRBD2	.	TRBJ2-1	CASSPLAGALNEQFF	TGTGCCAGCAGCCCCCTAGCGGGGGCACTTAATGAGCAGTTCTTC
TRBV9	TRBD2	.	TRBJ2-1	CASSGTSGGHEQFF	TGTGCCAGCAGCGGGACTAGCGGGGGACATGAGCAGTTCTTC
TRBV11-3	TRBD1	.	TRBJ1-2	CASSLGDSIYGYTF	TGTGCCAGCAGCTTGGGGGACAGCATTTATGGCTACACCTTC
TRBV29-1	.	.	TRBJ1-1	CSVDGQKNTEAFF	TGCAGCGTCGATGGGCAGAAGAACACTGAAGCTTTCTTT
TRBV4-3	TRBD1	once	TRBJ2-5	CASSQEMGQVQETQYF	TGCGCCAGCAGCCAAGAAATGGGACAGGTACAAGAGACCCAGTACTTC
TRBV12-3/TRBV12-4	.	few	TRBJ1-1	CASSPVNTEAFF	TGTGCCAGCAGTCCCGTGAACACTGAAGCTTTCTTT
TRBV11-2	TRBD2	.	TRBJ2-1	CASSLSGGTYNEQFF	TGTGCCAGCAGCTTGAGCGGGGGCACCTACAATGAGCAGTTCTTC
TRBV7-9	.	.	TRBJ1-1	CASSLGAGNTEAFF	TGTGCCAGCAGCTTAGGAGCAGGGAACACTGAAGCTTTCTTT
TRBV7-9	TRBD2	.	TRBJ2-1	CASSSNSGGGQFF	TGTGCCAGCAGCTCGAATAGCGGGGGCGGGCAGTTCTTC
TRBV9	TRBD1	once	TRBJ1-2	CASSPPQGAVNYGYTF	TGTGCCAGCAGCCCACCACAGGGGGCAGTTAACTATGGCTACACCTTC
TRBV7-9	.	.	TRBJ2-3	CASSTRQVSTDTQYF	TGTGCCAGCAGCACCCGACAGGTTAGCACAGATACGCAGTATTTT
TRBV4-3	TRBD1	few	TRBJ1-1	CASSQEAGGLAFF	TGCGCCAGCAGCCAAGAGGCAGGGGGCCTCGCTTTCTTT
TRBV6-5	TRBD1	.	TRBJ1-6	CASSYSAGRGESPLHF	TGTGCCAGCAGTTACTCAGCCGGCAGGGGGGAATCACCCCTCCACTTT
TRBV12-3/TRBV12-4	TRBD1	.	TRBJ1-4	CASTGGPNEKLFF	TGTGCCAGTACAGGGGGACCCAATGAAAAACTGTTTTTT
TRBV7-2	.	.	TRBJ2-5	CASSTSVQETQYF	TGTGCCAGCAGCACTAGTGTCCAAGAGACCCAGTACTTC
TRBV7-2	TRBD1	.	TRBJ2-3	CASSLARTGRTTDTQYF	TGTGCCAGCAGCTTAGCCCGGACAGGAAGGACCACAGATACGCAGTATTTT
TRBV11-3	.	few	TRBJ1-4	CASSLVADTRNEKLFF	TGTGCCAGCAGCTTAGTCGCTGACACCCGAAATGAAAAACTGTTTTTT
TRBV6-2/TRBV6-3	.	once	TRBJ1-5	CASSYSGGNQPQHF	TGTGCCAGCAGTTACTCAGGAGGGAATCAGCCCCAGCATTTT
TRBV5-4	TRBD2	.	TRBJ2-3	CASSPSGGNTDTQYF	TGTGCCAGCAGCCCTAGCGGGGGCAACACAGATACGCAGTATTTT
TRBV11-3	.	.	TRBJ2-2	CASRSGLAGELFF	TGTGCCAGCAGGAGCGGACTTGCCGGGGAGCTGTTTTTT
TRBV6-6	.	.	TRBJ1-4	CASMGSLGEKLFF	TGTGCCAGCATGGGCTCTCTGGGTGAAAAACTGTTTTTT
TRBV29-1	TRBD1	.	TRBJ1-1	CSAPGDRAATEAFF	TGCAGCGCTCCGGGGGACAGGGCGGCCACTGAAGCTTTCTTT